This T cell receptor (beta chain) was recorded in a study of radiotherapy plus CTLA-4 blockade in lung cancer. Study-level points and caveats: Among blood TCR repertoires after radiotherapy plus ipilimumab, tumor-derived clones expanded.

Produced via immunoSEQ multiplex PCR; TCRdb's table is partial and in-frame only. The table records 81,000 or so clones, roughly 86% of them present only once. Turning to this clone: Antigen: not known.

The CDR3 has 14 residues. Deletions cut 3 bases from V and 1 base from J, with 8 bases between. Per germline, CDR1 SGHRS and CDR2 YFSETQ. This receptor was identified in a human donor with non-small cell lung cancer who had stable disease on radiotherapy plus ipilimumab. The sample was peripheral blood, taken from a patient treated with radiotherapy plus ipilimumab. The chain has TRBV5-1 and TRBJ2-1; D is undetermined. As DNA, the CDR3 is TGCGCCAGCAGCTACAGATCGTCCTACAATGAGCAGTTCTTC. This codes for CASSYRSSYNEQFF.